This T cell receptor (beta chain) derives from a study of cytomegalovirus exposure and HLA in healthy donors. Amplification used 60 Vbeta primers and 13 Jbeta primers. Repertoires were generated with immunoSEQ multiplex PCR, while TCRdb's copy carries only in-frame clones and drops some. The repertoire holds about 110,000 clones, with over 60% as singletons. General study results and limits: Sequencing likely produced, as an artifact, a cluster of highly shared sequence variants. Diagnosis of cytomegalovirus status made by the classifier reportedly showed high specificity and sensitivity. A later analysis revealed that TCR association rates differed between HLA loci, peaking at DRB1 and bottoming out at HLA-C.

The CDR3 is 16 amino acids. CDR1 and CDR2 from the germline V gene are SQVTM and ANQGSEA. Between the trimmed V and J ends, which lost 0 bases and 0 bases, there was a span of 11 bases. Comment on this clone: Its antigen is not identified.

The chain uses TRBV29-1 and TRBJ1-4; maybe TRBD1 (5 bases). Sequencing was done on a sample of PBMCs. The sequence derives from a middle-aged woman in good health and CMV-seropositive. In DNA form, the CDR3 reads TGCAGCGTTGAAGACAGGGAAAAGGCAACTAATGAAAAACTGTTTTTT. It yields the protein CSVEDREKATNEKLFF. The full variable domain, its missing parts supplied by reference TRBV29-1 and TRBJ1-4, is SAVISQKPSRDICQRGTSLTIQCQVDSQVTMMFWYRQQPGQSLTLIATANQGSEATYESGFVIDKFPISRPNLTFSTLTVSNMSPEDSSIYLCSVEDREKATNEKLFFGSGTQLSVL.